This entry features one TCR beta chain sequence. Patients at the Seattle site were enrolled during active infection and followed longitudinally. These data belong to a study of blood T cell repertoires in COVID-19. The overall study: Samples representing acute and convalescent COVID-19 were sourced from the United States, Italy and Spain.

J was trimmed by 7 bases and V by 7 bases; bases with no gene match: 6. The CDR3 contains 13 residues. Germline lookup yields CDR1 SQVTM and CDR2 ANQGSEA. The data were produced by immunoSEQ multiplex PCR, yet TCRdb's version contains in-frame clones alone and is incomplete. The profile shows roughly 120,000 clones, around 85% of them singletons. Sample: peripheral blood. The receptor was isolated from a woman older than 75 with COVID-19, enrolled during active disease. The chain couples TRBV29-1 to TRBJ2-7; TRBD2 matches 14 bases. The CDR3 bases are TGCAGCGCCGGACTAGCGGGAGGCGGAGAGCAGTACTTC. The encoded protein is CSAGLAGGGEQYF.